The clone carrying this TCR beta chain was picked up one time. Germline CDR1 reads KGHDR; CDR2 reads SFDVKD. V shed 5 bases, J shed 4 bases, and the junction held 7 bases outside the gene matches. The CDR3 totals 14 residues. Generated by immunoSEQ multiplex PCR, the TCRdb table keeps only in-frame clones and is missing some. Among 100,000 or so clones listed, 80% were seen once. This sample stems from a study of blood T cell repertoires in COVID-19. The chain recombines TRBV24-1 with TRBJ2-7; 7 positions agree with TRBD1. The TCR comes from a man in his sixties or seventies with active or convalescent COVID-19. Sequenced: peripheral blood. The CDR3 region is CATSATGDSYEQYF. CDR3 coding DNA: TGTGCCACCAGTGCCACCGGGGACAGTTACGAGCAGTACTTC.